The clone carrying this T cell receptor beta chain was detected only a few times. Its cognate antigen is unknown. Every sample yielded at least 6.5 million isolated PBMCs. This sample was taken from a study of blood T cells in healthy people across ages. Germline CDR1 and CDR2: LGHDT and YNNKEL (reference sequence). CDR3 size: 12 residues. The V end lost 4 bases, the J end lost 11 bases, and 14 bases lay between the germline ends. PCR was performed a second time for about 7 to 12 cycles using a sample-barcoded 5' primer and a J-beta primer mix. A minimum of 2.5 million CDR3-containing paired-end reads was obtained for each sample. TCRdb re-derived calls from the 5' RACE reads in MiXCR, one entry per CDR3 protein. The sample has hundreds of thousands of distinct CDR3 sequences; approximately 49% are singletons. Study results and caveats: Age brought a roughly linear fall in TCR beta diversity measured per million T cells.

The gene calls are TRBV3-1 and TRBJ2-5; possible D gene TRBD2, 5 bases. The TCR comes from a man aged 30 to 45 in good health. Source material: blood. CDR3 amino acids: CASSPSIGEQYF. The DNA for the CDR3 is TGTGCCAGCAGCCCCTCGATTGGGGAGCAGTACTTC.